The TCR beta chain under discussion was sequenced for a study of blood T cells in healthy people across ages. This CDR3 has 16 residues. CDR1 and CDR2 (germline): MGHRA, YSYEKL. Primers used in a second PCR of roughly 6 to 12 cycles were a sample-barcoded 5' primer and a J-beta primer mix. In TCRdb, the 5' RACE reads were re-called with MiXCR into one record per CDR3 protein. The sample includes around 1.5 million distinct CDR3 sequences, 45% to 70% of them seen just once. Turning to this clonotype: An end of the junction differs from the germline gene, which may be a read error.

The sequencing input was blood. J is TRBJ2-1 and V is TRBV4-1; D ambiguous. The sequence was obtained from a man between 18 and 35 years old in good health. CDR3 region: CASNQEKVPSYNEQFF. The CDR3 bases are TGCGCCAGCAACCAAGAGAAAGTCCCCTCCTACAATGAGCAGTTCTTC.